This T cell receptor beta chain was found in a study of control samples from healthy donors and cancer patients. The table came from immunoSEQ multiplex PCR; TCRdb's copy has only in-frame clones and leaves some out. The sample records 140,000 to 150,000 clones, around 90% being singletons. This clone has only one observation. Germline lookup yields CDR1 SQVTM and CDR2 ANQGSEA. CDR3 length: 12 amino acids. V was trimmed by 7 bases and J by 11 bases, leaving 18 bases between them. Sequencing was done on a sample of blood. This sequence joins TRBV29-1 and TRBJ2-1; D possibly corresponds to TRBD1 (7 bases). This TCR derives from a man aged 30-40 years in good health. The CDR3 DNA follows: TGCAGCGCCATCGGGCAGGGGGGTAAGCAGTTCTTC. It specifies CSAIGQGGKQFF.